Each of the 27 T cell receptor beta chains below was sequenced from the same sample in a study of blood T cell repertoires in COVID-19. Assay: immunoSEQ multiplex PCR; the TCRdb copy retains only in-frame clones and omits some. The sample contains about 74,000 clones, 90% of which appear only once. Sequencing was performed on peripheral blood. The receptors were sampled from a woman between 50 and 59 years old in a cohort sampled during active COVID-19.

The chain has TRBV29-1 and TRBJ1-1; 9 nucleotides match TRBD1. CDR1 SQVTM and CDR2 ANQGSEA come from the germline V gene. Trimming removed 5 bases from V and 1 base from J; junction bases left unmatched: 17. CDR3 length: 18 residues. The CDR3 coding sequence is TGCAGCGTTCCTCCCCCTGGACAGGGGTGGATGTCGAACACTGAAGCTTTCTTT. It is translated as CSVPPPGQGWMSNTEAFF.

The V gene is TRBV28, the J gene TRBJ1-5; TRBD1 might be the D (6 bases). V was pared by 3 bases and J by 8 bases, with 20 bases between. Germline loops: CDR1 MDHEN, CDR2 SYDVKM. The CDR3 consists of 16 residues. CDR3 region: CASSFTRGGRWEPQHF. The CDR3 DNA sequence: TGTGCCAGCAGTTTCACACGGGGGGGGCGTTGGGAGCCCCAGCATTTT. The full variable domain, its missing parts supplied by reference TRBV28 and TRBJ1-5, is DVKVTQSSRYLVKRTGEKVFLECVQDMDHENMFWYRQDPGLGLRLIYFSYDVKMKEKGDIPEGYSVSREKKERFSLILESASTNQTSMYLCASSFTRGGRWEPQHFGDGTRLSIL.

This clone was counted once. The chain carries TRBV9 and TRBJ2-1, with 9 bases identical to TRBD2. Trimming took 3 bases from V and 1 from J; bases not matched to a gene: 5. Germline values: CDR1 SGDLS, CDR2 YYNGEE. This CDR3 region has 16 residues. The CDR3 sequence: CASSESGRLSYNEQFF. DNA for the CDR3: TGTGCCAGCAGCGAGAGCGGGAGGTTATCCTACAATGAGCAGTTCTTC.

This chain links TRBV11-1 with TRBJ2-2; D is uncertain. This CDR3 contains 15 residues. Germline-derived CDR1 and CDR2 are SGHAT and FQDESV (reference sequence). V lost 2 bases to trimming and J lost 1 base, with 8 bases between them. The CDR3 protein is CASSLLGLNTGELFF. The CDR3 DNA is TGTGCCAGCAGCTTACTAGGCCTGAACACCGGGGAGCTGTTTTTT. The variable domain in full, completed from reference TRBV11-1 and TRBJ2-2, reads EAEVAQSPRYKITEKSQAVAFWCDPISGHATLYWYRQILGQGPELLVQFQDESVVDDSQLPKDRFSAERLKGVDSTLKIQPAELGDSAMYLCASSLLGLNTGELFFGEGSRLTVL.

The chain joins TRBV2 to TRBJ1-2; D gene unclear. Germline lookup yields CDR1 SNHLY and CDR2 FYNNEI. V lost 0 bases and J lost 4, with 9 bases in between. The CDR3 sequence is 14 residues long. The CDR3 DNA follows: TGTGCCAGCAGTGAAGCAGGGAGTCGCTATGGCTACACCTTC. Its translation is CASSEAGSRYGYTF.

The CDR3 reads CATSSHSSGTGQYF. CDR3 bases: TGTGCCACCAGCAGTCATTCCTCCGGGACAGGGCAGTACTTC. The V gene is TRBV15, the J gene TRBJ2-7; 8 bases align to TRBD1. The V and J ends lost 3 bases and 9 bases, in that order; junction bases with no gene match: 10. The CDR3 covers 14 residues. Germline V gene data show CDR1 as LNHNV and CDR2 as YYDKDF (reference sequence).

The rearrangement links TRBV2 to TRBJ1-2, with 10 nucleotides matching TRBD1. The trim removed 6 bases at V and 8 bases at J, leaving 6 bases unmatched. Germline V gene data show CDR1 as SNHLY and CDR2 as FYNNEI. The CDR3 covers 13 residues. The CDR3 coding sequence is TGTGCCAGCAGGACGGGACAGGGGAAGGGCTACACCTTC. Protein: CASRTGQGKGYTF. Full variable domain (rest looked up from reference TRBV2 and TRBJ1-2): EPEVTQTPSHQVTQMGQEVILRCVPISNHLYFYWYRQILGQKVEFLVSFYNNEISEKSEIFDDQFSVERPDGSNFTLKIRSTKLEDSAMYFCASRTGQGKGYTFGSGTRLTVV.

The CDR3 DNA is TGCAGAGAGGACAGGGGGCGTTTTTGCGAGCAGTACTTC. Translated, it gives CREDRGRFCEQYF. The chain recombines TRBV29-1 with TRBJ2-7, with 11 bases fitting TRBD1. Germline CDR1 and CDR2: SQVTM and ANQGSEA. The CDR3 extends over 13 amino acids.

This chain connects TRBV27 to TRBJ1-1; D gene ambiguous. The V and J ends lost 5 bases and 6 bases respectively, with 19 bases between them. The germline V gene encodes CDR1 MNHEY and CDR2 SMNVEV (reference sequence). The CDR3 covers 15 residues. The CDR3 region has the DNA TGTGCCAGCAGTCGAGCCCCCGACCCGGAGGCTGAAGCTTTCTTT. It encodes CASSRAPDPEAEAFF.

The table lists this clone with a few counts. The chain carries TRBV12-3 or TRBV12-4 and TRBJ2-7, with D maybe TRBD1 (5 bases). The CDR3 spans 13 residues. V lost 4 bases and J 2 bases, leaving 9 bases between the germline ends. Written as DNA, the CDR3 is TGTGCCAGCAGTTGGGGCAGCCCCTACGAGCAGTACTTC. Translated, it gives CASSWGSPYEQYF.

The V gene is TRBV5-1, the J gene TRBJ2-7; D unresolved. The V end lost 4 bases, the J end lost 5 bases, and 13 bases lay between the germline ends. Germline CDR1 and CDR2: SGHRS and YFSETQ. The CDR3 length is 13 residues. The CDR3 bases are TGCGCCAGCAGCCCTCTCGCCACAAACGAGCAGTACTTC. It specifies CASSPLATNEQYF.

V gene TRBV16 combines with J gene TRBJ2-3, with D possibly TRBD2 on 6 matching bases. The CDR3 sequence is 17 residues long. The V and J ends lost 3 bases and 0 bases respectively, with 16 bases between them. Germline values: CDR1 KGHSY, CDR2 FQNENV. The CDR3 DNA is TGTGCCAGCAGCCACGGGGTCGGGCGGGACAGCACAGATACGCAGTATTTT. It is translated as CASSHGVGRDSTDTQYF.

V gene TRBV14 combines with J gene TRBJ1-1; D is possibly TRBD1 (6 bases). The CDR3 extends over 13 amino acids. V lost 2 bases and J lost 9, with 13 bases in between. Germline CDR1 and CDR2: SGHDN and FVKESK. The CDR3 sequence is CASSQTSGGQAFF. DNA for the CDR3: TGTGCCAGCAGCCAAACATCCGGGGGGCAAGCTTTCTTT.

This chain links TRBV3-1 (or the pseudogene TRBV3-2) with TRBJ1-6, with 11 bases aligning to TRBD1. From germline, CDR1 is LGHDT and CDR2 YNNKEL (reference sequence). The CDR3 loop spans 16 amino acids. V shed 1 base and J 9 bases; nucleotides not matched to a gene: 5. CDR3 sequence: CASSQVRTGGGSPLHF. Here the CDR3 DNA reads TGTGCCAGCAGCCAAGTGCGGACAGGGGGCGGTTCACCCCTCCACTTT.

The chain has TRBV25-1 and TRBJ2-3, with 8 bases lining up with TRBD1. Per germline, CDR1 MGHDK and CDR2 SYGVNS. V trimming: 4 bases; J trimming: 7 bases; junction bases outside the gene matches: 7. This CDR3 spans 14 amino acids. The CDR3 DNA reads TGTGCCAGCAGTGTCGGACAGGGTGGAAATACGCAGTATTTT. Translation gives CASSVGQGGNTQYF.

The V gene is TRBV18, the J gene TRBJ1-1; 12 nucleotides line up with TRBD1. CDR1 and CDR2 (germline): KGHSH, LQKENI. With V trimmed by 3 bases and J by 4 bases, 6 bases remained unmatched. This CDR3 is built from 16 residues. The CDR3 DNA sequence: TGTGCCAGCTCACCTAGCCTGGGACAGGGGGCCACTGAAGCTTTCTTT. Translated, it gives CASSPSLGQGATEAFF.

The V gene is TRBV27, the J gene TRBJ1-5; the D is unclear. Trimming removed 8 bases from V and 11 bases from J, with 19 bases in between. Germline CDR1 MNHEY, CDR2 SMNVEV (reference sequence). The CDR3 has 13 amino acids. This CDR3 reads CASCPRGPTAQHF. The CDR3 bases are TGTGCCAGCTGCCCACGAGGCCCTACGGCCCAGCATTTT.

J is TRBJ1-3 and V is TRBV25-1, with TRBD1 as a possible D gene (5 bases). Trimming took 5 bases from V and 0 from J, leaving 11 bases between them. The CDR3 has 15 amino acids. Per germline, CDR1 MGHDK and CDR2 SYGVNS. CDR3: CASSFGTYSGNTIYF. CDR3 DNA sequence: TGTGCCAGCAGTTTCGGGACTTACTCTGGAAACACCATATATTTT.

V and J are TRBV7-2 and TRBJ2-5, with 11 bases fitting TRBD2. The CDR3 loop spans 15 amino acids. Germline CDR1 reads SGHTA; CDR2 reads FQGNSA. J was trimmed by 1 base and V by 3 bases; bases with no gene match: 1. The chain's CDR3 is CASSFSGRAQETQYF. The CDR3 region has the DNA TGTGCCAGCAGCTTTAGCGGGAGGGCCCAAGAGACCCAGTACTTC.

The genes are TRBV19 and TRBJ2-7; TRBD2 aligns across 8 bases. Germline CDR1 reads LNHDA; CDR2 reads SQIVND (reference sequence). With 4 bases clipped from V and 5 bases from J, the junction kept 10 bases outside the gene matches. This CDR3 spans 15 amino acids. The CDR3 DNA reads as TGTGCCAGTAGTACTCGCGGGAGGAATCGGGACGAGCAGTACTTC. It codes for CASSTRGRNRDEQYF.

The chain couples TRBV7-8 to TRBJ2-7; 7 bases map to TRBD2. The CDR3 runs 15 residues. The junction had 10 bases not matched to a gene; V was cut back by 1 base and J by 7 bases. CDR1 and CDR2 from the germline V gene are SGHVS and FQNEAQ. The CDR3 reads CASSLVAAGVGEQYF. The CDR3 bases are TGTGCCAGCAGCTTAGTGGCTGCGGGAGTCGGGGAGCAGTACTTC. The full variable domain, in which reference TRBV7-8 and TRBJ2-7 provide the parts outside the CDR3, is GAGVSQSPRYKVAKRGQDVALRCDPISGHVSLFWYQQALGQGPEFLTYFQNEAQLDKSGLPSDRFFAERPEGSVSTLKIQRTQQEDSAVYLCASSLVAAGVGEQYFGPGTRLTVT.

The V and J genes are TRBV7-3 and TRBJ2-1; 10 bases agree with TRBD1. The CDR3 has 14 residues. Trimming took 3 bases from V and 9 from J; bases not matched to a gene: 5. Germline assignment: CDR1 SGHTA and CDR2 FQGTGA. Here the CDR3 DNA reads TGTGCCAGCAGCTTTCAGGGACAGGGGTTTGAGCAGTTCTTC. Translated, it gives CASSFQGQGFEQFF.

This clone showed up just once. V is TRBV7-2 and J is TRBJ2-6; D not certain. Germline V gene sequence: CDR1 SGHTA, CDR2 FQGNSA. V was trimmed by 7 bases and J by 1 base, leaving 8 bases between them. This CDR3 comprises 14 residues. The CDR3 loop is CASTYKSGANVLTF. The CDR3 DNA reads TGTGCCAGCACCTATAAGTCTGGGGCCAACGTCCTGACTTTC. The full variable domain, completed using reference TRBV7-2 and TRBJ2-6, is GAGVSQSPSNKVTEKGKDVELRCDPISGHTALYWYRQSLGQGLEFLIYFQGNSAPDKSGLPSDRFSAERTGGSVSTLTIQRTQQEDSAVYLCASTYKSGANVLTFGAGSRLTVL.

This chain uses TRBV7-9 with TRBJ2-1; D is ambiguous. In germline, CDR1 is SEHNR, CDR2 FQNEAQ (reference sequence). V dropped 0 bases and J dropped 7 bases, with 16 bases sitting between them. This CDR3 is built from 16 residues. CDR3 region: CASSLAFSAGPNEQFF. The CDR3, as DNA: TGTGCCAGCAGCTTAGCCTTTTCCGCAGGTCCAAATGAGCAGTTCTTC.

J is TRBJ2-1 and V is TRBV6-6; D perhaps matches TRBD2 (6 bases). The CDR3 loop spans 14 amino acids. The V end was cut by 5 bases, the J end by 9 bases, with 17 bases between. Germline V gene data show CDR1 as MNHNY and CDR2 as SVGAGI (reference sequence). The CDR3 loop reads CASSPPGGAGEQFF. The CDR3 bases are TGTGCCAGCAGTCCCCCCGGCGGAGCGGGTGAGCAGTTCTTC.

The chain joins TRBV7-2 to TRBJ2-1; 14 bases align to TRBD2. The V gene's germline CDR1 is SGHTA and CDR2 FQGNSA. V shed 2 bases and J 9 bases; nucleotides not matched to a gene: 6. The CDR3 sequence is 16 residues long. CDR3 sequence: CASSLYGTSGSGEQFF. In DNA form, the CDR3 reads TGTGCCAGCAGCTTATACGGGACTAGCGGGAGCGGTGAGCAGTTCTTC. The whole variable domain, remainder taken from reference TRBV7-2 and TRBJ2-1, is GAGVSQSPSNKVTEKGKDVELRCDPISGHTALYWYRQSLGQGLEFLIYFQGNSAPDKSGLPSDRFSAERTGGSVSTLTIQRTQQEDSAVYLCASSLYGTSGSGEQFFGPGTRLTVL.

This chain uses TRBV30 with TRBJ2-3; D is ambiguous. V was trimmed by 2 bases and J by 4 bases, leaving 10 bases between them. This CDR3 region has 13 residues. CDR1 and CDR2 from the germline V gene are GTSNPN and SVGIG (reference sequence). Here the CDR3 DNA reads TGTGCCTGGAGTCCCCCCGGGTCAGATACGCAGTATTTT. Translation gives CAWSPPGSDTQYF. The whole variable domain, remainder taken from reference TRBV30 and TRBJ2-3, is SQTIHQWPATLVQPVGSPLSLECTVEGTSNPNLYWYRQAAGRGLQLLFYSVGIGQISSEVPQNLSASRPQDRQFILSSKKLLLSDSGFYLCAWSPPGSDTQYFGPGTRLTVL.